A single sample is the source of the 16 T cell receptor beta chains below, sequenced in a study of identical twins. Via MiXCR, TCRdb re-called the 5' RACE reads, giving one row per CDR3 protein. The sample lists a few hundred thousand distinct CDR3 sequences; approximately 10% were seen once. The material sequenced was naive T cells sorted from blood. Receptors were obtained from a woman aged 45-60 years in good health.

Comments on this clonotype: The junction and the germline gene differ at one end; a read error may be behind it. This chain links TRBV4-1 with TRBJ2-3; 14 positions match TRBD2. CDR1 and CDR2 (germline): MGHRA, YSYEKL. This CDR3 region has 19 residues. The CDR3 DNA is TGCGCCAGCACCCAAACCGGGACTAGCGGGAGAGGGAGCACAGATACGCAGTATTTT. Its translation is CASTQTGTSGRGSTDTQYF.

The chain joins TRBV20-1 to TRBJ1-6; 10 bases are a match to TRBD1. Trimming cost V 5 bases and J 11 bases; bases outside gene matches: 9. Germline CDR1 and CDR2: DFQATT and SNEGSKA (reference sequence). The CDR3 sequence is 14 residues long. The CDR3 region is CSAPTGTGAAPLHF. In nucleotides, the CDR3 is TGCAGTGCTCCTACCGGGACAGGGGCCGCACCCCTCCACTTT.

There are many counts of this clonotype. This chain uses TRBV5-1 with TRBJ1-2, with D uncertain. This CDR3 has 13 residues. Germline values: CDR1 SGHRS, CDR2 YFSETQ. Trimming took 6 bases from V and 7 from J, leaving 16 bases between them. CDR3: CASTYGGLTGYTF. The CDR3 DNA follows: TGCGCCAGCACTTATGGTGGGCTCACTGGCTACACCTTC.

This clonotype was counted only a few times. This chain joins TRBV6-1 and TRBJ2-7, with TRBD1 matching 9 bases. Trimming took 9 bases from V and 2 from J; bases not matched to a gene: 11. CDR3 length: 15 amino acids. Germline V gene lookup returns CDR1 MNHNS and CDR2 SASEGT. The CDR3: CASPTPGTGTYEQYF. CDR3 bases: TGTGCCAGTCCCACCCCCGGGACAGGGACCTACGAGCAGTACTTC.

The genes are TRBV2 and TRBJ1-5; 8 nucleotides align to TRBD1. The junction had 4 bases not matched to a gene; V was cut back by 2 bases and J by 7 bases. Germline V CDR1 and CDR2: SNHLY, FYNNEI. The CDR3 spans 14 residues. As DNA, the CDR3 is TGTGCCAGCAGTGAAAGGACAGGGCTCCAGCCCCAGCATTTT. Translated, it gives CASSERTGLQPQHF. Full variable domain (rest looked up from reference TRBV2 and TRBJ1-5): EPEVTQTPSHQVTQMGQEVILRCVPISNHLYFYWYRQILGQKVEFLVSFYNNEISEKSEIFDDQFSVERPDGSNFTLKIRSTKLEDSAMYFCASSERTGLQPQHFGDGTRLSIL.

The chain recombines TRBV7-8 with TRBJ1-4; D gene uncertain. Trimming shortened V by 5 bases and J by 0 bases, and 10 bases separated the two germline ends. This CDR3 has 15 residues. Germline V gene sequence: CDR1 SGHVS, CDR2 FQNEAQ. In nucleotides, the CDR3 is TGTGCCAGCAGCCAGTTGTCTGCAACTAATGAAAAACTGTTTTTT. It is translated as CASSQLSATNEKLFF.

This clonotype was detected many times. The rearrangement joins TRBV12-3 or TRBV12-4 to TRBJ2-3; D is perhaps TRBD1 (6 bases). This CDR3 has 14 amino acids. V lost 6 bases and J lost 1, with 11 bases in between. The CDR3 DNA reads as TGTGCCAGCAGACGGGGACAAGGCACAGATACGCAGTATTTT. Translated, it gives CASRRGQGTDTQYF.

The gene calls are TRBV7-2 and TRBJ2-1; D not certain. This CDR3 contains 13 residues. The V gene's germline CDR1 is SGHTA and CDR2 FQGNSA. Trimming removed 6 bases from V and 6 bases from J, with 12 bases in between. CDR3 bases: TGTGCCAGCAGGCCCGGGTCGGGCAATGAGCAGTTCTTC. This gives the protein CASRPGSGNEQFF.

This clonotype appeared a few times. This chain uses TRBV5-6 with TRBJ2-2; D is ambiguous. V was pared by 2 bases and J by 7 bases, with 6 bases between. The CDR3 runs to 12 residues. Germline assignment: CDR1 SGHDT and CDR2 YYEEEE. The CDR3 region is CASSLGVGELFF. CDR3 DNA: TGTGCCAGCAGCTTAGGTGTCGGGGAGCTGTTTTTT.

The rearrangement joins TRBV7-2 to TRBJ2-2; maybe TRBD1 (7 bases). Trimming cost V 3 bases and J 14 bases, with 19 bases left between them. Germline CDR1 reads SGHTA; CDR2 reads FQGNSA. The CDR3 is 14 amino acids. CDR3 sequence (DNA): TGTGCCAGCAGCTTTGCAGGGGGGACCTCGCGTCTGTTTTTT. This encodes CASSFAGGTSRLFF. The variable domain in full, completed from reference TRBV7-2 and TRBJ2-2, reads GAGVSQSPSNKVTEKGKDVELRCDPISGHTALYWYRQSLGQGLEFLIYFQGNSAPDKSGLPSDRFSAERTGGSVSTLTIQRTQQEDSAVYLCASSFAGGTSRLFFGEGSRLTVL.

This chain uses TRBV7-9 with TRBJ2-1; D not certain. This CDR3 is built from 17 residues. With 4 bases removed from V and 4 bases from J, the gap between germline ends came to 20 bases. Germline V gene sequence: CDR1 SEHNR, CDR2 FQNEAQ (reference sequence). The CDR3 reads CASSSMSRNHNYNEQFF. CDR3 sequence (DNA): TGTGCCAGCAGCTCCATGTCAAGGAACCATAATTACAATGAGCAGTTCTTC.

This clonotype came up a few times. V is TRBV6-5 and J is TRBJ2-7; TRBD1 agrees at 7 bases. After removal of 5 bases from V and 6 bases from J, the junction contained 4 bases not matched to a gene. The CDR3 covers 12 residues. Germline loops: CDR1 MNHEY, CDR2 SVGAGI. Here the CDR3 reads CASSIDRVEQYF. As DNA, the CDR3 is TGTGCCAGCAGTATCGACAGGGTCGAGCAGTACTTC.

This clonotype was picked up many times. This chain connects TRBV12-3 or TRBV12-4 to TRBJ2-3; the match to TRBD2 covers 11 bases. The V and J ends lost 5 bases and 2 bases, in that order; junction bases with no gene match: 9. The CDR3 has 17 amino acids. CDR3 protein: CASSQIGTSGITDTQYF. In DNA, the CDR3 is TGTGCCAGCAGTCAGATTGGGACTAGCGGTATCACAGATACGCAGTATTTT.

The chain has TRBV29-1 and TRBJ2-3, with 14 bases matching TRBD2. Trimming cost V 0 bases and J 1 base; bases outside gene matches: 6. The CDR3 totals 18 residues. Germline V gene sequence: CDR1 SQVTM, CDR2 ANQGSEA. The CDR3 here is CSVEETSGRVRGTDTQYF. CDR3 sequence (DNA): TGCAGCGTTGAAGAGACTAGCGGGAGGGTCAGGGGCACAGATACGCAGTATTTT.

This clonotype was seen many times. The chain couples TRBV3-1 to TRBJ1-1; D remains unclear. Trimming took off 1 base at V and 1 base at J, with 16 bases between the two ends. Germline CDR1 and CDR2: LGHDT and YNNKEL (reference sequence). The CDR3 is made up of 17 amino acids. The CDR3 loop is CASSQATRGLENTEAFF. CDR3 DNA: TGTGCCAGCAGCCAAGCCACCCGGGGTCTAGAGAACACTGAAGCTTTCTTT.

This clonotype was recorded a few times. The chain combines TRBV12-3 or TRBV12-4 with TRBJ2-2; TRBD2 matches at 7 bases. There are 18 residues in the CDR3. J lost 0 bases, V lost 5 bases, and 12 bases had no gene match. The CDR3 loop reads CASSPRPASGSNTGELFF. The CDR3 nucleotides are TGTGCCAGCAGTCCCCGGCCCGCTAGCGGCTCGAACACCGGGGAGCTGTTTTTT.